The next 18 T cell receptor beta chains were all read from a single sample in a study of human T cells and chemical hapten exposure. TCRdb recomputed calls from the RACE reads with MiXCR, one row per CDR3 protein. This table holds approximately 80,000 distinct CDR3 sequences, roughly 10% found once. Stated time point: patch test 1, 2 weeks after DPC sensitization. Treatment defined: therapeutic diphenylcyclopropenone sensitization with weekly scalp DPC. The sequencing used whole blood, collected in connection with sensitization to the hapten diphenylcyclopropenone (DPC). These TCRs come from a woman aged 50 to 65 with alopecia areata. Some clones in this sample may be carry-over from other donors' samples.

The CDR3 region has the DNA TGCAGCGTTGTAGGACAGGGGCCGAACACTGAAGCTTTCTTT. Protein sequence: CSVVGQGPNTEAFF. The chain has TRBV29-1 and TRBJ1-1; the match to TRBD1 covers 9 bases. The CDR3 totals 14 residues. Germline V gives CDR1 SQVTM, CDR2 ANQGSEA. V dropped 4 bases and J dropped 1; count of bases not matched to a gene: 4.

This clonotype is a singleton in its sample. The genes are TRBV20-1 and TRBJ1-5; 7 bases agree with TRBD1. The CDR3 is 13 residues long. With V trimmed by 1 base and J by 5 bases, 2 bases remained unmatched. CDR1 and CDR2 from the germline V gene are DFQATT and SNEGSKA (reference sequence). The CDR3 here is CSARGQGDQPQHF. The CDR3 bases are TGCAGTGCTAGAGGACAGGGAGATCAGCCCCAGCATTTT.

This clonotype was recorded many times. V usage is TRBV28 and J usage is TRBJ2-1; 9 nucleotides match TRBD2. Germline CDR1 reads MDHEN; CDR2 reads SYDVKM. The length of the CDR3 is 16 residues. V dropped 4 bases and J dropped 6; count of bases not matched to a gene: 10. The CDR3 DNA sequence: TGTGCCAGCAGTTCCACCGGGACTAGCAACCTCAATGAGCAGTTCTTC. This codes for CASSSTGTSNLNEQFF.

CDR3 in DNA: TGCAGCGTCTCAGTCGGCGGAGGGAGCGTCTACGAGCAGTACTTC. As protein: CSVSVGGGSVYEQYF. This chain links TRBV29-1 with TRBJ2-7; the D gene is possibly TRBD2 (6 bases). Germline V gene lookup returns CDR1 SQVTM and CDR2 ANQGSEA. This CDR3 is built from 15 residues. V lost 6 bases to trimming and J lost 3 bases, with 21 bases between them.

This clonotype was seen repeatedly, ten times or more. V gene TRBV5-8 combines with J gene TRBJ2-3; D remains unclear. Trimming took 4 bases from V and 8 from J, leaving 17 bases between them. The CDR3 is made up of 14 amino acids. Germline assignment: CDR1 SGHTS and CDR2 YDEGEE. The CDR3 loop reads CASSPRTASVTQYF. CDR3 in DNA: TGTGCCAGCAGCCCTCGAACAGCCTCAGTTACGCAGTATTTT. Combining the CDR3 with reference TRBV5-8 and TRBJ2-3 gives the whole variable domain EAGVTQSPTHLIKTRGQQATLRCSPISGHTSVYWYQQALGLGLQFLLWYDEGEERNRGNFPPRFSGRQFPNYSSELNVNALELEDSALYLCASSPRTASVTQYFGPGTRLTVL.

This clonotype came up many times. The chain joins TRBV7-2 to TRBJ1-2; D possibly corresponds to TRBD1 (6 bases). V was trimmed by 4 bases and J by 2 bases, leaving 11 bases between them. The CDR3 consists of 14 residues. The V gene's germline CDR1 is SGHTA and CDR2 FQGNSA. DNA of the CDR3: TGTGCCAGCAGCTCACAGGGATGGAACTATGGCTACACCTTC. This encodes CASSSQGWNYGYTF.

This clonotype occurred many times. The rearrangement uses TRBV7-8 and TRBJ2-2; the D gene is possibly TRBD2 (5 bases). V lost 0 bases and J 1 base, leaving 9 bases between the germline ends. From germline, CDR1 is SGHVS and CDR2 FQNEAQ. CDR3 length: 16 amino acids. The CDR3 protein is CASSLAVAGNTGELFF. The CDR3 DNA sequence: TGTGCCAGCAGCTTAGCGGTCGCGGGGAACACCGGGGAGCTGTTTTTT.

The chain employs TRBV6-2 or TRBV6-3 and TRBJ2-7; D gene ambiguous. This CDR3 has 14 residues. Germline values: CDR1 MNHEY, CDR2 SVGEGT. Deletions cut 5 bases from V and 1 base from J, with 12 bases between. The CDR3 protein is CASSKGGISYEQYF. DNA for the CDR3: TGTGCCAGCAGTAAGGGTGGTATATCCTACGAGCAGTACTTC.

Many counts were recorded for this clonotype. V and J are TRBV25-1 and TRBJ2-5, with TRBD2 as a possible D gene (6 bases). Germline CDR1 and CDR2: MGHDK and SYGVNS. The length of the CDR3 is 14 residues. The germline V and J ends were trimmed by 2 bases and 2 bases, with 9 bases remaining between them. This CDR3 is CASSEGSGQETQYF. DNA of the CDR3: TGTGCCAGCAGTGAAGGTAGCGGTCAAGAGACCCAGTACTTC.

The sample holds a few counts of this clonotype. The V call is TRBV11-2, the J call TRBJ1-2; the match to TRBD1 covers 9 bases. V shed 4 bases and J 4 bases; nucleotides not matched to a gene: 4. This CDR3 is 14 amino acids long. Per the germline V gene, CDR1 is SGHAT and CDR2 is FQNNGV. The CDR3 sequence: CASSSTGGTYGYTF. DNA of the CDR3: TGTGCCAGCAGCTCGACAGGGGGAACCTATGGCTACACCTTC.

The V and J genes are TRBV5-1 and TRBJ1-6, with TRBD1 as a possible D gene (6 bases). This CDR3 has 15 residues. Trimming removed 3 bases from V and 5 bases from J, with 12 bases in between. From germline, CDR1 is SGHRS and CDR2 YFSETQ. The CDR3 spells CASSSGVMDNSPLHF. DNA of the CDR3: TGCGCCAGCAGCTCAGGGGTTATGGATAATTCACCCCTCCACTTT.

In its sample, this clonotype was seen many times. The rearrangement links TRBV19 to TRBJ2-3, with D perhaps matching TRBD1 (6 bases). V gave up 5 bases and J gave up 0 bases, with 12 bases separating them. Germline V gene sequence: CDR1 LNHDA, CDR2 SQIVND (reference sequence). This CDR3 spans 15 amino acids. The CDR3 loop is CASSPQGKSTDTQYF. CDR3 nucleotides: TGTGCCAGTAGTCCACAGGGAAAAAGCACAGATACGCAGTATTTT.

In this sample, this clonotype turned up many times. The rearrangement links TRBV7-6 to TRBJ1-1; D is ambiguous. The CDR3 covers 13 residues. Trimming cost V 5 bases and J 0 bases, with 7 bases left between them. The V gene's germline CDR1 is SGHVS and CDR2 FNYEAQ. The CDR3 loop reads CASSPFMNTEAFF. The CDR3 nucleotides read TGTGCCAGCAGCCCCTTTATGAACACTGAAGCTTTCTTT.

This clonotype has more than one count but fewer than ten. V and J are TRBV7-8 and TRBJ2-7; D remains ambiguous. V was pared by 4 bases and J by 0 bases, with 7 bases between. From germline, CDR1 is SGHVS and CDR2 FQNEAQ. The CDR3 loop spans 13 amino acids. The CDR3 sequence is CASSSFISYEQYF. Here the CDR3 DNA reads TGTGCCAGCAGCTCCTTCATCTCCTACGAGCAGTACTTC.

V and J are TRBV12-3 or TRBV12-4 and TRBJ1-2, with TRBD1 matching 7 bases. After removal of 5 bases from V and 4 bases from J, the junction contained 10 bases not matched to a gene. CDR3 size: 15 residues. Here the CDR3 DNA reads TGTGCCAGCAGTCCCCAGGGGGGAAGTGGCTATGGCTACACCTTC. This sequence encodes CASSPQGGSGYGYTF.

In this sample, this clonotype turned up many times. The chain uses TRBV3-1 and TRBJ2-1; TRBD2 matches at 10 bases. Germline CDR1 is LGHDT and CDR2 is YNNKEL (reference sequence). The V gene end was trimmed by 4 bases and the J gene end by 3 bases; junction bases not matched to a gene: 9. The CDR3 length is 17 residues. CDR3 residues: CASSRSRLAGVYNEQFF. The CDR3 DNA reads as TGTGCCAGCAGCCGCTCACGTCTAGCGGGAGTCTACAATGAGCAGTTCTTC.

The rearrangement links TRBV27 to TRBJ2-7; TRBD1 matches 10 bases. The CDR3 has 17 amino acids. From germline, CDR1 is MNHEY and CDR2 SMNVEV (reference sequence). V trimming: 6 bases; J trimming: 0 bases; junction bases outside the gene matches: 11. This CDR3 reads CASSRQGAPTISYEQYF. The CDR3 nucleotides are TGTGCCAGCAGCCGACAGGGGGCTCCGACCATCTCCTACGAGCAGTACTTC.

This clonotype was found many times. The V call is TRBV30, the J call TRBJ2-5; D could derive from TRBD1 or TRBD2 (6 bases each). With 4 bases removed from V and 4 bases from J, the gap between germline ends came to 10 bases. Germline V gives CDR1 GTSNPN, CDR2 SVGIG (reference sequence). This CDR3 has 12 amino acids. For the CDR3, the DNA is TGTGCCTGGAAACGGGGGCTAGAGACCCAGTACTTC. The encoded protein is CAWKRGLETQYF.